These T cell receptor beta chains were read from a single sample in a study of blood T cells in healthy people across ages. TCRdb itself ran the 5' RACE reads through MiXCR, one entry per CDR3 protein. The table includes 1.5 million to 2 million distinct CDR3 sequences, 49% detected once. The sequencing sample was made of blood. Source of these receptors: a woman between 35 and 50 years old in good health. Both conserved end residues are part of each CDR3. A D gene is named only where the DNA matches it firmly. Clone size, where shown, is once, few, many, or a class for clones that have expanded.

clone size: -; V gene: TRBV9; J gene: TRBJ2-6; D gene: TRBD2; CDR3 DNA: TGTGCCAGCGCCGGGGGGGCCCTCTCTGGGGCCAACGTCCTGACTTTC; CDR3 protein: CASAGGALSGANVLTF
clone size: few; V gene: TRBV6-5; J gene: TRBJ2-5; D gene: -; CDR3 DNA: TGTGCCAGCAGTTACGCAGGCCGGGAGACCCAGTACTTC; CDR3 protein: CASSYAGRETQYF
clone size: -; V gene: TRBV29-1; J gene: TRBJ2-5; D gene: TRBD1; CDR3 DNA: TGCAGCGTTGCGGGTCGGGACAGCAATGAGCAGTACTTC; CDR3 protein: CSVAGRDSNEQYF
clone size: few; V gene: TRBV15; J gene: TRBJ2-3; D gene: -; CDR3 DNA: TGTGCCACCAGCAGAGATGTCGCGGTGGATACGCAGTATTTT; CDR3 protein: CATSRDVAVDTQYF
clone size: -; V gene: TRBV20-1; J gene: TRBJ2-7; D gene: -; CDR3 DNA: TGCAGTGCTAGAGATACAGGACGGATCTACGAGCGGTACTTC; CDR3 protein: CSARDTGRIYERYF
clone size: few; V gene: TRBV24-1; J gene: TRBJ2-5; D gene: -; CDR3 DNA: TGTGCCACCAGTGATTTAAAGTGGCAGTACTTC; CDR3 protein: CATSDLKWQYF
clone size: few; V gene: TRBV13; J gene: TRBJ2-1; D gene: -; CDR3 DNA: TGTGCCAGCAGCTCCAGCAAGGGGCAGTTCGCTCGGTTCTTC; CDR3 protein: CASSSSKGQFARFF
clone size: few; V gene: TRBV20-1; J gene: TRBJ2-7; D gene: -; CDR3 DNA: TGCAGTGCTAGGGCGGGCCTGAACTACGAGCAGTACTTC; CDR3 protein: CSARAGLNYEQYF
clone size: -; V gene: TRBV4-1; J gene: TRBJ2-5; D gene: -; CDR3 DNA: TGCGCCAGCAGCCAAGTTATGAGTAAGTCAGAGACCCAGTACTTC; CDR3 protein: CASSQVMSKSETQYF
clone size: -; V gene: TRBV11-1; J gene: TRBJ2-1; D gene: TRBD1; CDR3 DNA: TGTGCCAGCAGCTTAAAATTTGGACAGGGGGACAATGAGCAGTTCTTC; CDR3 protein: CASSLKFGQGDNEQFF
clone size: few; V gene: TRBV7-2; J gene: TRBJ2-3; D gene: -; CDR3 DNA: TGTGCCAGCAGCACCAGACATTCCGGAAAAGATACGCAGTATTTT; CDR3 protein: CASSTRHSGKDTQYF
clone size: few; V gene: TRBV18; J gene: TRBJ2-1; D gene: TRBD2; CDR3 DNA: TGTGCCAGCTCACCAAGAGGCTCCGGGACTAGCGGCAATGAGCAGTTCTTC; CDR3 protein: CASSPRGSGTSGNEQFF
clone size: few; V gene: TRBV5-1; J gene: TRBJ2-7; D gene: -; CDR3 DNA: TGCGCCAGCAGCTTAACGAGAAGTGGCTACGAGCAGTACTTC; CDR3 protein: CASSLTRSGYEQYF
clone size: few; V gene: TRBV29-1; J gene: TRBJ2-3; D gene: -; CDR3 DNA: TGCAGCGTTGTCCGCGCCGTTGCCGATACGCAGTATTTT; CDR3 protein: CSVVRAVADTQYF
clone size: once; V gene: TRBV24-1; J gene: TRBJ2-1; D gene: TRBD2; CDR3 DNA: TGTGCCACCAGTGAGCCAAAGGCTAGCGGGGGGGCAAGTGAGCAGTTCTTC; CDR3 protein: CATSEPKASGGASEQFF
clone size: few; V gene: TRBV6-2/TRBV6-3; J gene: TRBJ2-6; D gene: -; CDR3 DNA: TGTGCCAGCAGTACAGGGCCCCTCTTTAACGTCCTGACTTTC; CDR3 protein: CASSTGPLFNVLTF
clone size: -; V gene: TRBV6-2/TRBV6-3; J gene: TRBJ1-2; D gene: -; CDR3 DNA: TGTGCCAGCAGGGATCAACAGGTTGTCTATGGCTACACCTTC; CDR3 protein: CASRDQQVVYGYTF
clone size: -; V gene: TRBV6-1; J gene: TRBJ2-1; D gene: -; CDR3 DNA: TGTGCCAGCAGGGGAGGGACAGTGCTCTACAATGAGCAGTTCTTC; CDR3 protein: CASRGGTVLYNEQFF
clone size: -; V gene: TRBV28; J gene: TRBJ2-5; D gene: -; CDR3 DNA: TGTGCCAGCAGGGGGGCAATCTACCAAGAGACCCAGTACTTC; CDR3 protein: CASRGAIYQETQYF
clone size: -; V gene: TRBV5-1; J gene: TRBJ2-5; D gene: TRBD1; CDR3 DNA: TGCGCCAGCAGCTCTACCCCGACAGGGGGGTACCAAGAGACCCAGTACTTC; CDR3 protein: CASSSTPTGGYQETQYF
clone size: few; V gene: TRBV4-2; J gene: TRBJ2-1; D gene: -; CDR3 DNA: TGTGCCAGCAGCCAAGATGATAAGCCAGGAATCTCCTACAATGAGCAGTTCTTC; CDR3 protein: CASSQDDKPGISYNEQFF
clone size: -; V gene: TRBV14; J gene: TRBJ2-7; D gene: -; CDR3 DNA: TGTGCCAGCAGCCAAGGTCCGGCTCGCGAGCAGTACTTC; CDR3 protein: CASSQGPAREQYF
clone size: few; V gene: TRBV25-1; J gene: TRBJ2-7; D gene: TRBD1; CDR3 DNA: TGTGCCAGCAGTCCAGAAAACAGGGGGCAAAAGTACTTC; CDR3 protein: CASSPENRGQKYF
clone size: -; V gene: TRBV28; J gene: TRBJ2-1; D gene: TRBD1; CDR3 DNA: TGTGCCAGCAGTTTGTTAGGGGGCGGAAGATTCTCCTACAATGAGCAGTTCTTC; CDR3 protein: CASSLLGGGRFSYNEQFF
clone size: -; V gene: TRBV15; J gene: TRBJ1-5; D gene: TRBD1; CDR3 DNA: TGTGCCACTCAGTCCCGGGACAGGGGGTATCAGCCCCAGCATTTT; CDR3 protein: CATQSRDRGYQPQHF
clone size: few; V gene: TRBV6-2/TRBV6-3; J gene: TRBJ2-7; D gene: TRBD1; CDR3 DNA: TGTGCCAGCAGCGTTTCCGGGACAGGGGTCCACGAGCAGTACTTC; CDR3 protein: CASSVSGTGVHEQYF
clone size: -; V gene: TRBV6-6; J gene: TRBJ1-6; D gene: -; CDR3 DNA: TGTGCCAGCAGTTACCAGCCAGATTCACCCCTCCACTTT; CDR3 protein: CASSYQPDSPLHF
clone size: once; V gene: TRBV7-2; J gene: TRBJ1-1; D gene: -; CDR3 DNA: TGTGCCAGCAGCTTATTTGGGGGAGGGGAACCTGAAGCTTTCTTT; CDR3 protein: CASSLFGGGEPEAFF
clone size: -; V gene: TRBV28; J gene: TRBJ2-1; D gene: -; CDR3 DNA: TGTGCCAGCAGTTCGTCCATTCCCCGGGCGAGTGAGCAGTTCTTC; CDR3 protein: CASSSSIPRASEQFF
clone size: -; V gene: TRBV27; J gene: TRBJ2-3; D gene: -; CDR3 DNA: TGTGCCAGCACTTCGGGGGGCTTGGCAGATACGCAGTATTTT; CDR3 protein: CASTSGGLADTQYF
clone size: once; V gene: TRBV6-1; J gene: TRBJ2-1; D gene: -; CDR3 DNA: TGTGCCTGCAGGCAGGACTCCAACCACAGTGAGCAGTTCTTC; CDR3 protein: CACRQDSNHSEQFF
clone size: few; V gene: TRBV4-3; J gene: TRBJ2-1; D gene: -; CDR3 DNA: TGCGCCAGCAGCCTTAGCCTAGATTCCTACAATGAGCAGTTCTTC; CDR3 protein: CASSLSLDSYNEQFF
clone size: once; V gene: TRBV29-1; J gene: TRBJ1-4; D gene: -; CDR3 DNA: TGCAGCGTTGAAGACCCCCTCGCAACTAATGAAAAACTGTTTTTT; CDR3 protein: CSVEDPLATNEKLFF
clone size: many; V gene: TRBV5-1; J gene: TRBJ2-7; D gene: TRBD1; CDR3 DNA: TGCGCCAGCAGCTTGGGACAGGGGGGTACCTACGAGCAGTACTTC; CDR3 protein: CASSLGQGGTYEQYF
clone size: few; V gene: TRBV4-2; J gene: TRBJ2-5; D gene: TRBD2; CDR3 DNA: TGTGCCAGCAGCCAAGTCAAGGGACTAGCGGAAATAGAGACCCAGTACTTC; CDR3 protein: CASSQVKGLAEIETQYF
clone size: -; V gene: TRBV2; J gene: TRBJ2-3; D gene: TRBD2; CDR3 DNA: TGTGCCAGCAGCTTCTGGGGGGGTGCGACAGATACGCAGTATTTT; CDR3 protein: CASSFWGGATDTQYF
clone size: few; V gene: TRBV7-3; J gene: TRBJ2-1; D gene: -; CDR3 DNA: TGTGCCAGCAGCTTAAACTCCTACGACGTTGGCGGCGAGCAGTTCTTC; CDR3 protein: CASSLNSYDVGGEQFF
clone size: few; V gene: TRBV20-1; J gene: TRBJ2-5; D gene: -; CDR3 DNA: TGCAGCGTATGGGTCGCCGAGACCCAGTACTTC; CDR3 protein: CSVWVAETQYF
clone size: -; V gene: TRBV25-1; J gene: TRBJ2-5; D gene: TRBD2; CDR3 DNA: TGTGCCAGCAGTCCCGGGGGACTAGCGGGTGAGACCCAGTACTTC; CDR3 protein: CASSPGGLAGETQYF
clone size: -; V gene: TRBV25-1; J gene: TRBJ1-4; D gene: -; CDR3 DNA: TGTGCCAGCAGGCGACCGGGTGAAAAACTGTTTTTT; CDR3 protein: CASRRPGEKLFF
clone size: -; V gene: TRBV11-2; J gene: TRBJ1-2; D gene: -; CDR3 DNA: TGTGCCAGCAGCTTAAAACGGGCGATCTATGGCTACACCTTC; CDR3 protein: CASSLKRAIYGYTF
clone size: -; V gene: TRBV4-3; J gene: TRBJ1-5; D gene: -; CDR3 DNA: TGCGCCAGCAGACCCGACAGAGGGAGCAATCAGCCCCAGCATTTT; CDR3 protein: CASRPDRGSNQPQHF
clone size: few; V gene: TRBV12-3/TRBV12-4; J gene: TRBJ2-5; D gene: -; CDR3 DNA: TGTGCCAGCCGCCCCCTGGGCGGGATCCAAGAGACCCAGTACTTC; CDR3 protein: CASRPLGGIQETQYF
clone size: -; V gene: TRBV20-1; J gene: TRBJ2-1; D gene: TRBD2; CDR3 DNA: TGCAGTGCACCGGGACTAGCGGGGGGGCTGGATGAGCAGTTCTTC; CDR3 protein: CSAPGLAGGLDEQFF
clone size: -; V gene: TRBV11-2; J gene: TRBJ1-1; D gene: -; CDR3 DNA: TGTGCCAGCAGCTTAGGGGGACATAGGAACACTGAAGCTTTCTTT; CDR3 protein: CASSLGGHRNTEAFF
clone size: -; V gene: TRBV4-3; J gene: TRBJ2-3; D gene: TRBD2; CDR3 DNA: TGCGCCAGCAGCCAGGGGGGGGCTAGCGGGGGCACAGATACGCAGTATTTT; CDR3 protein: CASSQGGASGGTDTQYF
clone size: -; V gene: TRBV20-1; J gene: TRBJ2-3; D gene: -; CDR3 DNA: TGCAGTGCTCGCCGACCGGTCGACCCCGATACGCAGTATTTT; CDR3 protein: CSARRPVDPDTQYF
clone size: -; V gene: TRBV20-1; J gene: TRBJ1-6; D gene: -; CDR3 DNA: TGCAGTGCTCTCCGGGGGCAGAATAATTCACCCCTCCACTTT; CDR3 protein: CSALRGQNNSPLHF
clone size: few; V gene: TRBV7-2; J gene: TRBJ1-2; D gene: TRBD1; CDR3 DNA: TGTGCCAGCAGCCGAACTGGGACAGGGACTAACTATGGCTACACCTTC; CDR3 protein: CASSRTGTGTNYGYTF
clone size: -; V gene: TRBV24-1; J gene: TRBJ2-1; D gene: -; CDR3 DNA: TGTGCCACCAGTGATACCAAAACTACCTACAATGAGCAGTTCTTC; CDR3 protein: CATSDTKTTYNEQFF
clone size: -; V gene: TRBV6-6; J gene: TRBJ1-1; D gene: -; CDR3 DNA: TGTGCCAGCAGGCACGCTCAGGGGCAGAACACTGAAGCTTTCTTT; CDR3 protein: CASRHAQGQNTEAFF
clone size: -; V gene: TRBV5-1; J gene: TRBJ2-3; D gene: -; CDR3 DNA: TGCGCCAGCAGCCAGGGGGGGTTCAACACAGATACGCAGTATTTT; CDR3 protein: CASSQGGFNTDTQYF
clone size: -; V gene: TRBV24-1; J gene: TRBJ2-1; D gene: TRBD2; CDR3 DNA: TGTGCCACCAGTAATTCCGGGAGGGGCAGGGGACACAATGAGCAGTTCTTC; CDR3 protein: CATSNSGRGRGHNEQFF